Shown below are 18 T cell receptor beta chains from a single sample sequenced in a study of blood T cells in healthy people across ages. Primers used in a second PCR of roughly 7 to 12 cycles were a sample-barcoded 5' primer and a J-beta primer mix. MiXCR, run by TCRdb on the 5' RACE reads, gives a single entry per CDR3 protein. This table has 550,000 to 800,000 distinct CDR3 sequences, more than 20% appearing once. The specimen was blood. The receptor source for this set is a man aged 65 to 79 in good health.

This clonotype occurred many times. In DNA, the CDR3 is TGTGCCAGCAGCCCCGGGGCCCGAGGTGAAAAACTGTTTTTT. It encodes CASSPGARGEKLFF. V and J are TRBV3-1 and TRBJ1-4; the D gene is possibly TRBD1 (5 bases). The germline V gene has CDR1 LGHDT and CDR2 YNNKEL (reference sequence). CDR3 length equals 14 residues. Trimming cost V 4 bases and J 7 bases, with 13 bases left between them.

This chain uses TRBV27 with TRBJ1-1; D not certain. V gave up 7 bases and J gave up 7 bases, with 16 bases separating them. Per the germline V gene, CDR1 is MNHEY and CDR2 is SMNVEV (reference sequence). The CDR3 contains 13 residues. The CDR3 nucleotides are TGTGCCAGCACACTTAGACCCCTACATGAAGCTTTCTTT. It is translated as CASTLRPLHEAFF.

This clonotype occurred a few times. The chain carries TRBV6-5 and TRBJ1-3, with a possible D match to TRBD1 (6 bases). Between the trimmed V and J ends, which lost 6 bases and 15 bases, there was a span of 18 bases. Germline V gene data show CDR1 as MNHEY and CDR2 as SVGAGI. The CDR3 is 12 residues long. The CDR3 reads CASSSPGTSPYF. In DNA form, the CDR3 reads TGTGCCAGCAGCTCACCCGGGACAAGTCCATATTTT.

This clonotype came up a few times. This chain links TRBV9 with TRBJ2-4; 7 nucleotides align to TRBD1. The CDR3 has 16 amino acids. The germline V gene encodes CDR1 SGDLS and CDR2 YYNGEE. J gave up 8 bases and V 4 bases, and 15 bases lay outside the gene matches. The CDR3 spells CASSPRPSTGLDIQYF. Written as DNA, the CDR3 is TGTGCCAGCAGCCCTCGTCCTTCGACAGGGTTGGACATTCAGTACTTC.

This clonotype was counted between two and nine times. This chain links TRBV15 with TRBJ2-5; 7 bases match TRBD2. The J call is in doubt because the DNA end fits TRBJ2-1 better. The CDR3 is 16 residues long. CDR1 is LNHNV and CDR2 is YYDKDF in the germline V gene (reference sequence). The CDR3, as DNA: TGTGCCACCAGCAGAGAGGTGGCTAGCGGAAACAATGAGCAGTTCTTC. It is translated as CATSREVASGNNEQFF.

The chain is built from TRBV9 and TRBJ2-7, with D possibly being TRBD1 (7 bases). Germline-derived CDR1 and CDR2 are SGDLS and YYNGEE. Trimming cost V 3 bases and J 6 bases, with 19 bases left between them. The CDR3 runs to 15 residues. The CDR3 loop is CASSAGGRLLGEQYF. DNA for the CDR3: TGTGCCAGCAGCGCAGGGGGGAGGCTCCTTGGCGAGCAGTACTTC.

The chain couples TRBV15 to TRBJ1-2; D may be TRBD1 (6 bases). Germline V gene sequence: CDR1 LNHNV, CDR2 YYDKDF (reference sequence). This CDR3 has 12 amino acids. Trimming removed 5 bases from V and 8 bases from J, with 12 bases in between. The CDR3 DNA sequence: TGTGCCACCAGCCAGGGGACCACAGGCTACACCTTC. This sequence encodes CATSQGTTGYTF.

The chain carries TRBV20-1 and TRBJ2-7; weak D call: TRBD2 (6 bases). Trimming stripped 5 bases from V and 4 bases from J, with 15 bases between. CDR1 and CDR2 from the germline V gene are DFQATT and SNEGSKA (reference sequence). The CDR3 totals 13 residues. CDR3 nucleotide sequence: TGCAGTGCTTCCGCGGCGGGGAAATACGAGCAGTACTTC. As protein: CSASAAGKYEQYF.

The V gene is TRBV5-5, the J gene TRBJ2-7; 9 positions match TRBD1. The CDR3 spans 16 residues. Looked up from germline, CDR1 is SGHKS and CDR2 is YYEKEE (reference sequence). J gave up 5 bases and V 1 base, and 10 bases lay outside the gene matches. The CDR3 sequence is CASSLTGDRVVHEQYF. The DNA for the CDR3 is TGTGCCAGCAGCTTGACTGGGGACAGGGTAGTCCACGAGCAGTACTTC.

About this clonotype itself: Relative to the germline gene, one junction end is altered; a read error may explain this. The chain carries TRBV5-1 and TRBJ2-5; D remains ambiguous. This CDR3 contains 17 residues. Germline lookup yields CDR1 SGHRS and CDR2 YFSETQ. CDR3 DNA: TGCGCCAGCAGTTTGGCGTTGTGGAGAGATAGTCAAGAGACCCAGTACTTC. Protein: CASSLALWRDSQETQYF.

This clonotype was picked up one time. The V call is TRBV20-1, the J call TRBJ2-5; TRBD1 aligns across 7 bases. Matching the DNA end better, TRBJ2-7 makes the J call doubtful. CDR1 is DFQATT and CDR2 is SNEGSKA in the germline V gene (reference sequence). This CDR3 spans 13 amino acids. CDR3 coding DNA: TGCAGTGCTACAGACAGGGTAATTCGCGAGCAGTACTTC. Encoded protein: CSATDRVIREQYF.

This clonotype was found a few times. J is TRBJ2-5 and V is TRBV4-1; D uncertain. The J call is uncertain, as TRBJ2-1 better fits the DNA end. Germline CDR1 and CDR2: MGHRA and YSYEKL. The CDR3 covers 16 residues. CDR3 in DNA: TGCGCCAGCAGCCACCCCTCCCCTTCGGTGGAGACTGAGCAGTTCTTC. Amino acid sequence: CASSHPSPSVETEQFF.

This clonotype was observed a handful of times. The J gene is TRBJ2-3, the V gene TRBV15, with 7 bases that match TRBD1. In germline, CDR1 is LNHNV, CDR2 YYDKDF (reference sequence). This CDR3 contains 17 residues. The V gene end was trimmed by 0 bases and the J gene end by 0 bases; junction bases not matched to a gene: 6. The DNA of the CDR3 is TGTGCCACCAGCAGAGATTTTCCGGGACAGAGCACAGATACGCAGTATTTT. This translates into CATSRDFPGQSTDTQYF.

A word on this clonotype: An end of the junction does not agree with germline; a read error may underlie this. The V and J genes are TRBV15 and TRBJ2-5, with D possibly TRBD1 on 5 matching bases. Germline values: CDR1 LNHNV, CDR2 YYDKDF (reference sequence). The CDR3 sequence is 14 residues long. As DNA, the CDR3 is TGTGCCACCAGCAGAGCAGGGTTCTTCAATGAGCAGCTCTTC. This encodes CATSRAGFFNEQLF.

This clonotype has more than one count but fewer than ten. J is TRBJ2-4 and V is TRBV6-6, with D maybe TRBD1 (6 bases). Trimming removed 5 bases at V and 0 bases at J, with 14 bases between. Germline V gene data show CDR1 as MNHNY and CDR2 as SVGAGI (reference sequence). The CDR3 totals 16 residues. Here the CDR3 DNA reads TGTGCCAGCAGTCCTATTGACAGGCTAGCCAAAAACATTCAGTACTTC. Its translation is CASSPIDRLAKNIQYF.

This clonotype has a handful of counts. The J gene is TRBJ1-3, the V gene TRBV6-5; no clear D. CDR1 is MNHEY and CDR2 is SVGAGI in the germline V gene. This CDR3 is 16 amino acids long. V lost 0 bases, J lost 0 bases, and 9 bases lay in between. The chain's CDR3 is CASSYSNRVSGNTIYF. Here the CDR3 DNA reads TGTGCCAGCAGTTACTCGAACCGTGTCTCTGGAAACACCATATATTTT.

This clonotype appeared a few times. The rearrangement links TRBV18 to TRBJ2-1, with D perhaps TRBD1 (6 bases). CDR1 KGHSH and CDR2 LQKENI come from the germline V gene. Trimming took 5 bases from V and 0 from J, leaving 11 bases between them. This CDR3 contains 15 residues. CDR3 region: CASSTNRVSYNEQFF. The DNA for the CDR3 is TGTGCCAGCTCAACCAACAGGGTCTCCTACAATGAGCAGTTCTTC.

V and J are TRBV6-6 and TRBJ1-2; perhaps TRBD1 as D (5 bases). Between the trimmed V and J ends, which lost 2 bases and 6 bases, there was a span of 19 bases. The CDR3 consists of 16 residues. Per the germline V gene, CDR1 is MNHNY and CDR2 is SVGAGI (reference sequence). The CDR3 bases are TGTGCCAGCAGTTACGGCAGGGCCTCGAGGGTCGATGGCTACACCTTC. Translating gives CASSYGRASRVDGYTF.